Below, 3 T cell receptor beta chains from the same sample are listed, as sequenced in a study of tumor-infiltrating lymphocytes in primary liver carcinoma. RNA and DNA were co-extracted from approximately 20-30 mg of unsorted bulk tissue. Constant-region priming of roughly 490 ng total RNA yielded TCR beta cDNA. For TCR beta, libraries were produced by three nested multiplex PCR rounds using slightly modified ARM-PCR. Forward primers for TRBV1-TRBV30 and a C-beta reverse primer served the first two PCR rounds, at 10 cycles each. TCRdb processed the multiplex PCR reads anew with MiXCR; each CDR3 protein has one entry. The sample lists 90,000 to 150,000 distinct CDR3 sequences; around 60% were seen once. Sequenced material: liver tumor tissue from sampling region 1. Subset noted: tumor region T1, superior pole. These receptor sequences come from a woman aged 60-75 years with primary liver carcinoma and hepatitis B virus infection.

A note on this clonotype: One junction end disagrees with the germline gene, perhaps due to a read error. V gene TRBV11-3 combines with J gene TRBJ2-7; D perhaps matches TRBD1 (6 bases). Germline V gene sequence: CDR1 SGHNT, CDR2 YENEEA. This CDR3 has 15 amino acids. The DNA of the CDR3 is TGTGCCAGCAGCCCCGGCACAGGGAGCAACTACAAGCAGTATTTC. Amino acid sequence: CASSPGTGSNYKQYF.

To note about this clonotype: The conserved phenylalanine or tryptophan normally closing the CDR3 is absent here, so this likely arose from a read error. J is TRBJ2-7 and V is TRBV4-1, with D unclear. Germline loops: CDR1 MGHRA, CDR2 YSYEKL. The ends were cut back, 0 bases at V and 4 bases at J, with 16 bases in the middle. There are 16 residues in the CDR3. In DNA, the CDR3 is TGCGCCAGCAGCCAAGATACGGTGACAAGACTTTACGAGCAGTACCTC. Translation gives CASSQDTVTRLYEQYL.

The chain recombines TRBV7-9 with TRBJ2-7, with D tentatively TRBD1 (5 bases). Germline V gives CDR1 SEHNR, CDR2 FQNEAQ (reference sequence). The CDR3 length is 13 residues. The germline V and J ends were trimmed by 9 bases and 1 base, with 13 bases remaining between them. The CDR3, as DNA: TGTGCCAGTACCGAGACAGAGTCCTACGAGCAGTACTTC. Residues: CASTETESYEQYF.